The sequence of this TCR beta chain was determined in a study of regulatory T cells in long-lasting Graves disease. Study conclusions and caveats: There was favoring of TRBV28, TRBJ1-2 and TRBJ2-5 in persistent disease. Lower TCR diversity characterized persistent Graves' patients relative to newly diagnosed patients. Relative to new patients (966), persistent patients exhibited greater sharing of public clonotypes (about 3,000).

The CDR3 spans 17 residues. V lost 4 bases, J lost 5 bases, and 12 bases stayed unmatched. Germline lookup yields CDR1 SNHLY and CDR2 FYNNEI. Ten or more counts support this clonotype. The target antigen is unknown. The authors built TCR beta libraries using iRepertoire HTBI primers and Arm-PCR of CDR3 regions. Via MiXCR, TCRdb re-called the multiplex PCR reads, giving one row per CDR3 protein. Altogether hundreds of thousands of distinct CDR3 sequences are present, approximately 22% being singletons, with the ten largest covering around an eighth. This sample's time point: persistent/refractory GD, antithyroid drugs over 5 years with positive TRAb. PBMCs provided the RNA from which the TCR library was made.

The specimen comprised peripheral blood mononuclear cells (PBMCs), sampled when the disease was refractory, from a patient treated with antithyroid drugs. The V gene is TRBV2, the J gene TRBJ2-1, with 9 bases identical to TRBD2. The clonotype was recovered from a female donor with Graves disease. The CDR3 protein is CASSALAGSEGDNEQFF. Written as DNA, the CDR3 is TGTGCCAGCAGTGCGCTAGCGGGAAGTGAGGGTGACAATGAGCAGTTCTTC. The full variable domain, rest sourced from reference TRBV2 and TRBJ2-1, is EPEVTQTPSHQVTQMGQEVILRCVPISNHLYFYWYRQILGQKVEFLVSFYNNEISEKSEIFDDQFSVERPDGSNFTLKIRSTKLEDSAMYFCASSALAGSEGDNEQFFGPGTRLTVL.